The 6 T cell receptor beta chains given below trace back to one sample, sequenced in a study of beta chain features in type 1 diabetes. Every isolated RNA sample was fully reverse transcribed, so sequencing captured expressed TCRB transcripts. This table comes from immunoSEQ multiplex PCR, and its TCRdb copy is limited to in-frame clones, with some not included. Of about 370,000 clones listed, 8% to 10% are singletons. The antigens of these receptors remain unknown. Study results and caveats: The study found moderately but significantly shorter TCRB CDR3s in all four CD4+ subsets of Type 1 diabetes patients.

Sequenced material: central memory CD4+ T cells from blood. The source of these receptors is a man aged 25 to 40 with type 1 diabetes.

This clone has only a few counts. This chain links TRBV9 with TRBJ2-3, with 7 bases aligning to TRBD2. The CDR3 sequence is 17 residues long. Germline CDR1 SGDLS, CDR2 YYNGEE. Trimming at V came to 1 base and at J to 0 bases, leaving 8 bases not matched to a gene. The CDR3 here is CASSVHQTSASTDTQYF. The CDR3 coding sequence is TGTGCCAGCAGCGTACACCAAACTAGCGCGAGCACAGATACGCAGTATTTT.

This chain connects TRBV10-3 to TRBJ2-1, with TRBD2 matching 10 bases. Looked up from germline, CDR1 is ENHRY and CDR2 is SYGVKD. CDR3 size: 15 residues. The V gene end was trimmed by 6 bases and the J gene end by 5 bases; junction bases not matched to a gene: 7. The CDR3 coding sequence is TGTGCCATCAGCGGGAGACTAGCGGGTCACAATGAGCAGTTCTTC. Protein: CAISGRLAGHNEQFF.

At least ten counts were recorded for this clone. CDR3 sequence: CASSDPSTTDTQYF. For the CDR3, the DNA is TGTGCCAGCAGTGACCCTTCCACAACAGATACGCAGTATTTT. The genes are TRBV25-1 and TRBJ2-3, with D unclear. There are 14 residues in the CDR3. The germline V gene has CDR1 MGHDK and CDR2 SYGVNS. The V end was cut by 3 bases, the J end by 3 bases, with 10 bases between.

A few counts support this clone. The J gene is TRBJ2-6, the V gene TRBV28, with D possibly TRBD1 on 6 matching bases. CDR3 size: 15 residues. V lost 4 bases and J 2 bases, leaving 9 bases between the germline ends. CDR1 is MDHEN and CDR2 is SYDVKM in the germline V gene. The CDR3 coding sequence is TGTGCCAGCAGTTACGGGACAACTGGGGCCAACGTCCTGACTTTC. Translation: CASSYGTTGANVLTF. The complete variable domain, with remaining parts taken from reference TRBV28 and TRBJ2-6, reads DVKVTQSSRYLVKRTGEKVFLECVQDMDHENMFWYRQDPGLGLRLIYFSYDVKMKEKGDIPEGYSVSREKKERFSLILESASTNQTSMYLCASSYGTTGANVLTFGAGSRLTVL.

The chain recombines TRBV5-4 with TRBJ1-1; D might be TRBD1 (5 bases). Trimming took 3 bases from V and 4 from J, leaving 10 bases between them. The germline CDR1 and CDR2 sequences are SGHNT and YYREEE (reference sequence). This CDR3 is built from 13 residues. As DNA, the CDR3 is TGTGCCAGCAGCTCCCAGGGCGGCACTGAAGCTTTCTTT. It translates to CASSSQGGTEAFF.

This clone occurred a few times. A clone one base away is much larger, so this may be a read error. This sequence joins TRBV2 and TRBJ2-5; D is unclear. Looked up from germline, CDR1 is SNHLY and CDR2 is FYNNEI. V gave up 6 bases and J gave up 5 bases, with 10 bases separating them. The CDR3 spans 12 residues. Here the CDR3 DNA reads TGTGCCAGCAGCCCCCGGGCCGAGACCCAGTACTTC. Translated: CASSPRAETQYF.